This is a list of T cell receptor beta chains from one sample in a study of blood T cell repertoires in COVID-19. Sequenced by immunoSEQ multiplex PCR; TCRdb stores in-frame clones only, minus some. The data show just over 650,000 clones, with about 90% seen just once and around 0.3% held by the top ten. The material sequenced was peripheral blood. These receptors came from a woman under 30 with acute or convalescent COVID-19. CDR3s include the opening cysteine and the closing phenylalanine or tryptophan. D genes are given only for firm matches. Clone size is shown for a subset of rows, as once, few, many or a class of expanded clone.

J gene: TRBJ2-3
clone size: many
D gene: -
V gene: TRBV6-4
CDR3 protein: CASSESGQDTQYF
CDR3 DNA: TGTGCCAGCAGCGAATCGGGACAAGATACGCAGTATTTT

J gene: TRBJ2-6
clone size: -
D gene: -
V gene: TRBV7-9
CDR3 protein: CASSLDSGTYSGANVLTF
CDR3 DNA: TGTGCCAGCAGCTTAGATTCAGGAACGTACTCTGGGGCCAACGTCCTGACTTTC

J gene: TRBJ1-2
clone size: once
D gene: TRBD1
V gene: TRBV3-1/TRBV3-2
CDR3 protein: CASSPTGGLTHF
CDR3 DNA: TGTGCCAGCAGCCCGACAGGGGGCTTGACCCATTTC

J gene: TRBJ1-6
clone size: -
D gene: TRBD1
V gene: TRBV18
CDR3 protein: CASSPGQGYNSPLHF
CDR3 DNA: TGTGCCAGCTCGCCTGGACAGGGCTATAATTCACCCCTCCACTTT

J gene: TRBJ1-2
clone size: -
D gene: TRBD1
V gene: TRBV6-5
CDR3 protein: CASSSGQGALKGYTF
CDR3 DNA: TGTGCCAGCAGTAGTGGACAGGGGGCCCTTAAGGGCTACACCTTC

J gene: TRBJ1-1
clone size: few
D gene: -
V gene: TRBV5-1
CDR3 protein: CASSRDTDLTEAFF
CDR3 DNA: TGCGCCAGCAGCCGTGACACGGACTTGACTGAAGCTTTCTTT

J gene: TRBJ2-6
clone size: -
D gene: -
V gene: TRBV7-8
CDR3 protein: CASSSASGNLRANVLTF
CDR3 DNA: TGTGCCAGCAGCTCTGCTTCGGGGAATCTTAGGGCCAACGTCCTGACTTTC

J gene: TRBJ2-7
clone size: -
D gene: -
V gene: TRBV7-9
CDR3 protein: CASSSGAYEQYF
CDR3 DNA: TGTGCCAGCAGCTCAGGCGCCTACGAGCAGTACTTC

J gene: TRBJ2-2
clone size: -
D gene: -
V gene: TRBV6-1
CDR3 protein: CASSEGAPWGELFF
CDR3 DNA: TGTGCCAGCAGTGAGGGGGCTCCCTGGGGGGAGCTGTTTTTT

J gene: TRBJ2-6
clone size: -
D gene: TRBD1
V gene: TRBV7-6
CDR3 protein: CASSLRGQGATGANVLTF
CDR3 DNA: TGTGCCAGCAGCCTGCGGGGACAGGGGGCTACTGGGGCCAACGTCCTGACTTTC

J gene: TRBJ2-7
clone size: -
D gene: -
V gene: TRBV14
CDR3 protein: CASSQDLRAYEQYF
CDR3 DNA: TGTGCCAGCAGCCAAGATCTGCGGGCCTACGAGCAGTACTTC

J gene: TRBJ1-2
clone size: -
D gene: -
V gene: TRBV12-3/TRBV12-4
CDR3 protein: CASSFAGVDGYTF
CDR3 DNA: TGTGCCAGCAGTTTCGCAGGGGTCGATGGCTACACCTTC

J gene: TRBJ2-3
clone size: few
D gene: -
V gene: TRBV28
CDR3 protein: CALKGGQPTDTQYF
CDR3 DNA: TGTGCCCTCAAGGGGGGACAGCCCACAGATACGCAGTATTTT

J gene: TRBJ2-5
clone size: -
D gene: -
V gene: TRBV1
CDR3 protein: CTSSYQDRVQETQYF
CDR3 DNA: TGCACCAGCAGCTATCAAGACAGGGTCCAAGAGACCCAGTACTTC

J gene: TRBJ1-5
clone size: -
D gene: -
V gene: TRBV6-1
CDR3 protein: CASSDASELLEGQPQHF
CDR3 DNA: TGTGCCAGCAGTGACGCCTCGGAATTGTTAGAGGGACAGCCCCAGCATTTT

J gene: TRBJ1-2
clone size: once
D gene: -
V gene: TRBV7-2
CDR3 protein: CASSFRAGGGYGYTF
CDR3 DNA: TGTGCCAGCAGCTTCAGGGCGGGGGGCGGCTATGGCTACACCTTC

J gene: TRBJ2-2
clone size: -
D gene: -
V gene: TRBV18
CDR3 protein: CASSPRAETTGELFF
CDR3 DNA: TGTGCCAGCTCACCACGGGCAGAAACGACCGGGGAGCTGTTTTTT

J gene: TRBJ1-1
clone size: once
D gene: -
V gene: TRBV30
CDR3 protein: CAWSPYQVNTEAFF
CDR3 DNA: TGTGCCTGGAGTCCATACCAGGTGAACACTGAAGCTTTCTTT

J gene: TRBJ2-7
clone size: -
D gene: TRBD2
V gene: TRBV4-2
CDR3 protein: CASSHLRGGSSYEQYF
CDR3 DNA: TGTGCCAGCAGCCACCTACGGGGGGGTTCATCCTACGAGCAGTACTTC

J gene: TRBJ2-1
clone size: once
D gene: -
V gene: TRBV25-1
CDR3 protein: CASSELGFNEQFF
CDR3 DNA: TGTGCCAGCAGTGAGCTAGGCTTCAATGAGCAGTTCTTC

J gene: TRBJ1-5
clone size: -
D gene: TRBD1
V gene: TRBV3-1/TRBV3-2
CDR3 protein: CASSQVGRTGEYRNQPQHF
CDR3 DNA: TGTGCCAGCAGCCAAGTCGGCAGGACAGGGGAATATCGGAATCAGCCCCAGCATTTT

J gene: TRBJ2-7
clone size: -
D gene: TRBD2
V gene: TRBV10-3
CDR3 protein: CAIGTSVVMYEQYF
CDR3 DNA: TGTGCCATCGGGACTAGCGTAGTAATGTACGAGCAGTACTTC

J gene: TRBJ2-2
clone size: -
D gene: TRBD2
V gene: TRBV6-2/TRBV6-3
CDR3 protein: CASSYSIWSGGNTGELFF
CDR3 DNA: TGTGCCAGCAGTTACTCGATCTGGAGCGGGGGTAACACCGGGGAGCTGTTTTTT

J gene: TRBJ1-1
clone size: -
D gene: -
V gene: TRBV19
CDR3 protein: CASSRRQGKNTEAFF
CDR3 DNA: TGTGCCAGTAGTAGGCGGCAGGGGAAGAACACTGAAGCTTTCTTT

J gene: TRBJ1-2
clone size: -
D gene: TRBD1
V gene: TRBV19
CDR3 protein: CASSYEGQGGYGYTF
CDR3 DNA: TGTGCCAGTAGTTACGAGGGACAGGGGGGTTATGGCTACACCTTC

J gene: TRBJ2-7
clone size: -
D gene: -
V gene: TRBV1
CDR3 protein: CTSSQESEQYF
CDR3 DNA: TGCACCAGCAGCCAAGAGAGCGAGCAGTACTTC

J gene: TRBJ2-7
clone size: -
D gene: TRBD1
V gene: TRBV23-1
CDR3 protein: CASLPGAQGANEQYF
CDR3 DNA: TGCGCCAGTTTACCCGGCGCTCAGGGGGCGAACGAGCAGTACTTC

J gene: TRBJ1-1
clone size: -
D gene: -
V gene: TRBV2
CDR3 protein: CAITKPLNTEAFF
CDR3 DNA: TGTGCAATCACCAAGCCCCTGAACACTGAAGCTTTCTTT

J gene: TRBJ1-1
clone size: -
D gene: TRBD1
V gene: TRBV29-1
CDR3 protein: CSVVSGGSGAFF
CDR3 DNA: TGCAGCGTTGTCTCAGGGGGCTCGGGAGCTTTCTTT

J gene: TRBJ1-2
clone size: -
D gene: TRBD1
V gene: TRBV29-1
CDR3 protein: CSVGGTGEIINTF
CDR3 DNA: TGCAGCGTCGGCGGGACAGGGGAAATAATTAACACCTTC

J gene: TRBJ1-1
clone size: -
D gene: TRBD1
V gene: TRBV5-1
CDR3 protein: CASSPGQGSNTEAFF
CDR3 DNA: TGCGCCAGCAGCCCGGGACAGGGAAGTAACACTGAAGCTTTCTTT

J gene: TRBJ1-1
clone size: few
D gene: -
V gene: TRBV13
CDR3 protein: CASSPTISGNTEAFF
CDR3 DNA: TGTGCCAGCAGCCCTACCATCTCCGGGAACACTGAAGCTTTCTTT

J gene: TRBJ2-1
clone size: -
D gene: TRBD2
V gene: TRBV4-1
CDR3 protein: CASSRVAGAFNEQFF
CDR3 DNA: TGCGCCAGCAGCAGAGTAGCGGGGGCCTTCAATGAGCAGTTCTTC

J gene: TRBJ2-7
clone size: few
D gene: -
V gene: TRBV5-1
CDR3 protein: CASSLSDFSDF
CDR3 DNA: TGCGCCAGCAGCTTGTCAGACTTTTCGGACTTC

J gene: TRBJ2-1
clone size: once
D gene: -
V gene: TRBV11-2
CDR3 protein: CASSLRGDEQFF
CDR3 DNA: TGTGCCAGCAGCTTACGTGGAGATGAGCAGTTCTTC

J gene: TRBJ2-7
clone size: -
D gene: -
V gene: TRBV3-1/TRBV3-2
CDR3 protein: CASSQPGYEQYF
CDR3 DNA: TGTGCCAGCAGCCAACCCGGTTACGAGCAGTACTTC

J gene: TRBJ1-1
clone size: once
D gene: -
V gene: TRBV27
CDR3 protein: CASSLSGQTEAFF
CDR3 DNA: TGTGCCAGCAGTTTATCGGGGCAAACAGAAGCTTTCTTT